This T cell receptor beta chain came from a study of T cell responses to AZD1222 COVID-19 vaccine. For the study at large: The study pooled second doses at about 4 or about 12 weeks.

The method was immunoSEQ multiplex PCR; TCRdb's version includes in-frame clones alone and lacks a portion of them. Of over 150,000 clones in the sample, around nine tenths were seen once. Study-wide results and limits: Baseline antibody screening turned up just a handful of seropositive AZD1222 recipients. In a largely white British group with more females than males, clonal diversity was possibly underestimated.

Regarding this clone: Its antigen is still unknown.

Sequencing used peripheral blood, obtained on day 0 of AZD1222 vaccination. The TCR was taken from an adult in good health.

This chain's CDR3 is CASSPSGTYNEQFF. The CDR3 region has the DNA TGCGCCAGCAGCCCTAGCGGTACCTACAATGAGCAGTTCTTC. The chain carries TRBV10-1 and TRBJ2-1, with 7 nucleotides matching TRBD2. CDR1 is WNHNN and CDR2 is SYGVQD in the germline V gene (reference sequence). V shed 6 bases and J 2 bases; nucleotides not matched to a gene: 4. The CDR3 length is 14 residues.